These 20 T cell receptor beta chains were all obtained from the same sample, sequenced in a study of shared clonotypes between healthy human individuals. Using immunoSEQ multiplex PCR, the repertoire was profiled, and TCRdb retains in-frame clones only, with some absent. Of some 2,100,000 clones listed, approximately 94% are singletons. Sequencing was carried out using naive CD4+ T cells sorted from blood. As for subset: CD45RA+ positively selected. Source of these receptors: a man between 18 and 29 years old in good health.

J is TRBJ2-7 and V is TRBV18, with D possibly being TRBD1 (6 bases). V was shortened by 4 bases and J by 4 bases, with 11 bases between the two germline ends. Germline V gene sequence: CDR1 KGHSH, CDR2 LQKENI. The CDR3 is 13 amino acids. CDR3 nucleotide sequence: TGTGCCAGCTCACTCTCAGGGGTGTACGAGCAGTACTTC. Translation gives CASSLSGVYEQYF.

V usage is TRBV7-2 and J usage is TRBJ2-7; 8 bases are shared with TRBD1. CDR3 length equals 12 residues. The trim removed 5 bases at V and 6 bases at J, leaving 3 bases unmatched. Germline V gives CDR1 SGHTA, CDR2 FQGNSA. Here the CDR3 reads CASSDRGSEQYF. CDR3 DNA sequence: TGTGCCAGCAGCGACAGGGGATCCGAGCAGTACTTC.

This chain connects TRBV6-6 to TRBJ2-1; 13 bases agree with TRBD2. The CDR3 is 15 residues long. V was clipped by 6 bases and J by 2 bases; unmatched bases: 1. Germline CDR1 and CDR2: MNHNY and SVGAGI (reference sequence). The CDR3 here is CASRGTSGAYNEQFF. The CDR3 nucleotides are TGTGCCAGCAGGGGGACTAGCGGGGCCTACAATGAGCAGTTCTTC.

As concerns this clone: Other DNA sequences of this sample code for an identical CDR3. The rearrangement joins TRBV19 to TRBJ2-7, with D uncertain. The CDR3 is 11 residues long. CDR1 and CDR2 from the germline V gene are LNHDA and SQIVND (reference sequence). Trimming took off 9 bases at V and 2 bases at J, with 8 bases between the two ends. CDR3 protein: CASGQAYEQYF. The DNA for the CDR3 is TGTGCCAGCGGGCAGGCCTACGAGCAGTACTTC.

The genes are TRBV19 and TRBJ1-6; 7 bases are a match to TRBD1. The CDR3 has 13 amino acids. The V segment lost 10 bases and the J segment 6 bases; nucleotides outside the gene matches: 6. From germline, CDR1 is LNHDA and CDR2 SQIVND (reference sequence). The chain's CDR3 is CATKGAGNSPLHF. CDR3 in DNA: TGTGCCACAAAGGGGGCAGGTAATTCACCCCTCCACTTT.

The chain's CDR3 is CASSFGGGGEGAEQYF. The CDR3 nucleotides read TGTGCCAGCAGTTTTGGGGGCGGGGGCGAGGGGGCCGAGCAGTACTTC. The chain is built from TRBV27 and TRBJ2-7, with D possibly called TRBD1 or TRBD2 (7 bases each). The length of the CDR3 is 16 residues. The V gene lost 3 bases and the J gene lost 6 bases, with 21 bases spanning the gap. Germline CDR1 and CDR2: MNHEY and SMNVEV (reference sequence).

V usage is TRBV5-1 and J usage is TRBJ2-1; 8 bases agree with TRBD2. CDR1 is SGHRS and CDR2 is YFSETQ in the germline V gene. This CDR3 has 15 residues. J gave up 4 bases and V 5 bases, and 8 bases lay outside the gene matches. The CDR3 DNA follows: TGCGCCAGCAGGCGGAGCACTAGCGGTTACAATGAGCAGTTCTTC. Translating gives CASRRSTSGYNEQFF.

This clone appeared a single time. The DNA of the CDR3 is TGTGCCAGCAGCCCGACCGGGACTAGCGTGCACGAGCAGTACTTC. As protein: CASSPTGTSVHEQYF. This chain uses TRBV11-2 with TRBJ2-7, with 10 bases fitting TRBD2. The CDR3 has 15 residues. V lost 5 bases to trimming and J lost 5 bases; unmatched junction nucleotides: 9. Per germline, CDR1 SGHAT and CDR2 FQNNGV.

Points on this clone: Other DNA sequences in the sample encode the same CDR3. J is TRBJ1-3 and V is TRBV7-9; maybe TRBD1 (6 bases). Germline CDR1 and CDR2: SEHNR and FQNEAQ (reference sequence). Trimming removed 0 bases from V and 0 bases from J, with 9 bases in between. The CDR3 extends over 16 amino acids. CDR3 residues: CASSLAQGSSGNTIYF. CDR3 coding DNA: TGTGCCAGCAGCTTAGCACAGGGTAGCTCTGGAAACACCATATATTTT.

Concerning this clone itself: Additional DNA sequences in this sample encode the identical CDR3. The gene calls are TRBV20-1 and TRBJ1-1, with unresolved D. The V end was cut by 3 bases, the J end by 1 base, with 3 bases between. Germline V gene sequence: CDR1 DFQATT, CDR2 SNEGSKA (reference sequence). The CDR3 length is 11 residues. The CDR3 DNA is TGCAGTGCTAGCGCGAACACTGAAGCTTTCTTT. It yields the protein CSASANTEAFF.

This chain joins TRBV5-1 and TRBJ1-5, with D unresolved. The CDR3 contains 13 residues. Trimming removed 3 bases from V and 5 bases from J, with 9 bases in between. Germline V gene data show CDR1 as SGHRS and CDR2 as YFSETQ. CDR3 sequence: CASSSGVDQPQHF. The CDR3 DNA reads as TGCGCCAGCAGCTCCGGGGTTGATCAGCCCCAGCATTTT. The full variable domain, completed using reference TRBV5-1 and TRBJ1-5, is KAGVTQTPRYLIKTRGQQVTLSCSPISGHRSVSWYQQTPGQGLQFLFEYFSETQRNKGNFPGRFSGRQFSNSRSEMNVSTLELGDSALYLCASSSGVDQPQHFGDGTRLSIL.

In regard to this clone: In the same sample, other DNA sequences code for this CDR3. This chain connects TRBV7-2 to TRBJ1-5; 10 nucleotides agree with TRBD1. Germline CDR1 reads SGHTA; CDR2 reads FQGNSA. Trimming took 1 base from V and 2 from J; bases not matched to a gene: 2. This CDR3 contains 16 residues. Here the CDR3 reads CASSLVGTGGNQPQHF. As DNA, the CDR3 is TGTGCCAGCAGCTTAGTGGGGACAGGGGGCAATCAGCCCCAGCATTTT.

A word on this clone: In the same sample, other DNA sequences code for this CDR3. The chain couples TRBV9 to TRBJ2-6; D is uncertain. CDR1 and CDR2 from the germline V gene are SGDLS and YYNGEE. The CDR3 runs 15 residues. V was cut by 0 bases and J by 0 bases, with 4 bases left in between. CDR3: CASSVVSSGANVLTF. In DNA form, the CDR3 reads TGTGCCAGCAGCGTAGTATCCTCTGGGGCCAACGTCCTGACTTTC.

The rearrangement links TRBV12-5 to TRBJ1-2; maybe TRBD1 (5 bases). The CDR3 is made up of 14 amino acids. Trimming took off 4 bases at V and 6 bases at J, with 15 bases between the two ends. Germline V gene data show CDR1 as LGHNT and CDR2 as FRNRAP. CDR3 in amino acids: CASGSTGTGNGYTF. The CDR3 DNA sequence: TGTGCTAGTGGTTCTACAGGAACTGGTAATGGCTACACCTTC.

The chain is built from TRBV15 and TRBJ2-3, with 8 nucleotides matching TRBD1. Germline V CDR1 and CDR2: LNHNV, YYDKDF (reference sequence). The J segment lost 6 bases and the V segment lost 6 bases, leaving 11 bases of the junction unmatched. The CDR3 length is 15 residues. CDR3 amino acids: CATRDRDVLPDTQYF. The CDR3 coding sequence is TGTGCCACCAGGGACAGGGACGTCTTACCGGATACGCAGTATTTT.

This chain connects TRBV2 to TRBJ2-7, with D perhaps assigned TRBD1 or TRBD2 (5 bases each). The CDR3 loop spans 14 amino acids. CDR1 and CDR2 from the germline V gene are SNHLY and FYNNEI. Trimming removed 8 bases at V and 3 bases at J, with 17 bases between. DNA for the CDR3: TGTGCCAGCCAGGGTAGCGAGGGTAGCTACGAGCAGTACTTC. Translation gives CASQGSEGSYEQYF. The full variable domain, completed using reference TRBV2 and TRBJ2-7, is EPEVTQTPSHQVTQMGQEVILRCVPISNHLYFYWYRQILGQKVEFLVSFYNNEISEKSEIFDDQFSVERPDGSNFTLKIRSTKLEDSAMYFCASQGSEGSYEQYFGPGTRLTVT.

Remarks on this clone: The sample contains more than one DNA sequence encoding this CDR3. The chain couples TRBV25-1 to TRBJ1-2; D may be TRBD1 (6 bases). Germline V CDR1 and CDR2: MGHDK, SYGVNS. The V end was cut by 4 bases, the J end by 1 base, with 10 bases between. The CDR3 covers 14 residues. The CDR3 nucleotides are TGTGCCAGCAGTGTTACAGGGATTAACTATGGCTACACCTTC. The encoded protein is CASSVTGINYGYTF.

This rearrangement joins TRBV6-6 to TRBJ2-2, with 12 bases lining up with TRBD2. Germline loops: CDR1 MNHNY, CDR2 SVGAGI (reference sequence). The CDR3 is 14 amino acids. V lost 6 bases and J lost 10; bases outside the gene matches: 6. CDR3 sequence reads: CASSLGLAGMELFF. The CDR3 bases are TGTGCCAGCAGCCTCGGACTAGCGGGGATGGAGCTGTTTTTT.

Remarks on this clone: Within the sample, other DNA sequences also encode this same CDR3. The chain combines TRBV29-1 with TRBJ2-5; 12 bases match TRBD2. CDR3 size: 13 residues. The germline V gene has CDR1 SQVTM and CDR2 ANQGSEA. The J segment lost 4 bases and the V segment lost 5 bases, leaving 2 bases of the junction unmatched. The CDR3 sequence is CSVRGLAGETQYF. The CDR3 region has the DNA TGCAGCGTTCGGGGACTAGCGGGAGAGACCCAGTACTTC.

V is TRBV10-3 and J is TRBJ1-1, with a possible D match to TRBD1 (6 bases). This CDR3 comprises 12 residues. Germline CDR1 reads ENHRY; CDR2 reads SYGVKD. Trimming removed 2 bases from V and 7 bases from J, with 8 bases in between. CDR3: CAISETGREAFF. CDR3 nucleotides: TGTGCCATCAGTGAGACAGGGCGTGAAGCTTTCTTT.